This is a list of T cell receptor beta chains from one sample in a study of blood T cell repertoires in COVID-19. Profiling relied on immunoSEQ multiplex PCR, and the TCRdb table lists in-frame clones only, not all of them. The sample comprises fewer than 250,000 clones, 65% to 85% of which are singletons, and less than 3.5% rests with the top ten. The specimen was peripheral blood. These receptors originate from a man over 45 with active or convalescent COVID-19. Both conserved end residues are part of each CDR3. The order of the fields is D gene, CDR3 length, V gene, J gene, clone size, CDR3 DNA, CDR3 protein. A D gene is named only where the DNA matches it firmly. The size entry is marked missing in some rows and otherwise reads once, few, many or a size class.

D: -
length: 16
V: TRBV29-1
J: TRBJ2-1
size: -
DNA: TGCAGCGTTGAAGATCCGCCGGGGAGGCGGGGCAATGAGCAGTTCTTC
CDR3: CSVEDPPGRRGNEQFF

D: TRBD1
length: 14
V: TRBV7-2
J: TRBJ2-7
size: few
DNA: TGTGCCAGCAGCTTATTCCCGGGACAGCCCGAGCAGTACTTC
CDR3: CASSLFPGQPEQYF

D: -
length: 14
V: TRBV21-1
J: TRBJ1-5
size: -
DNA: TGTGCCAGCAGCAATCGCTACCGGGGGGTGGCCCAGCATTTT
CDR3: CASSNRYRGVAQHF

D: TRBD1
length: 15
V: TRBV11-2
J: TRBJ1-6
size: -
DNA: TGTGCCAGCAGCTTACGACAGGGAGCCCCTTCACCCCTCCACTTT
CDR3: CASSLRQGAPSPLHF

D: -
length: 16
V: TRBV11-2
J: TRBJ1-2
size: -
DNA: TGTGCCAGCAGCCCATTCGGACAGATAGCTAACTATGGCTACACCTTC
CDR3: CASSPFGQIANYGYTF

D: -
length: 15
V: TRBV28
J: TRBJ1-2
size: -
DNA: TGTGCCAGCAGTCCGCCGGGGAATGGGAACTATGGCTACACCTTC
CDR3: CASSPPGNGNYGYTF

D: -
length: 15
V: TRBV4-3
J: TRBJ1-1
size: few
DNA: TGCGCCAGCAGCCAAGGTTCCACAGCGAACACTGAAGCTTTCTTT
CDR3: CASSQGSTANTEAFF

D: TRBD1
length: 15
V: TRBV2
J: TRBJ2-2
size: few
DNA: TGTGCCAGCAGTCTTGGGACAGGGGGCACCGGGGAGCTGTTTTTT
CDR3: CASSLGTGGTGELFF

D: -
length: 16
V: TRBV6-6
J: TRBJ1-5
size: once
DNA: TGTGCCAGCAGTTACTCGTCGGGAGGGGAGGCTCAGCCCCAGCATTTT
CDR3: CASSYSSGGEAQPQHF

D: -
length: 16
V: TRBV6-5
J: TRBJ1-1
size: once
DNA: TGTGCCAGCAGTTACTCAGCGTCGGTTCTGAACACTGAAGCTTTCTTT
CDR3: CASSYSASVLNTEAFF

D: TRBD2
length: 14
V: TRBV25-1
J: TRBJ2-5
size: -
DNA: TGTGCCAGCACGCGGACTAGCGGAAAAGAGACCCAGTACTTC
CDR3: CASTRTSGKETQYF

D: -
length: 13
V: TRBV28
J: TRBJ2-3
size: -
DNA: TGTGCCAGCAGTTCATTCACTGGAGATACGCAGTATTTT
CDR3: CASSSFTGDTQYF

D: -
length: 15
V: TRBV10-2
J: TRBJ1-5
size: -
DNA: TGCGCCAGCATTTGGGCCGTCGACAGCAATCAGCCCCAGCATTTT
CDR3: CASIWAVDSNQPQHF

D: -
length: 16
V: TRBV24-1
J: TRBJ1-2
size: -
DNA: TGTGCCACCAGTGATAGGAGGGGACGGAAAAACTATGGCTACACCTTC
CDR3: CATSDRRGRKNYGYTF

D: TRBD2
length: 15
V: TRBV10-1
J: TRBJ2-2
size: -
DNA: TGCGCCAGCAGCGGACTAGCGGATGGTACCGGGGAGCTGTTTTTT
CDR3: CASSGLADGTGELFF

D: -
length: 15
V: TRBV13
J: TRBJ1-1
size: -
DNA: TGTGCCAGCAGCCTTCCTTCCGAGGGGGTGACTGAAGCTTTCTTT
CDR3: CASSLPSEGVTEAFF

D: -
length: 15
V: TRBV11-2
J: TRBJ2-7
size: few
DNA: TGTGCCAGCAGTTTTATACTAGGAGAAGTCTACGAGCAGTACTTC
CDR3: CASSFILGEVYEQYF

D: -
length: 16
V: TRBV3-1/TRBV3-2
J: TRBJ2-1
size: -
DNA: TGTGCCAGCAGCCAACGGCCAGCAGGCTCTGTCAATGAGCAGTTCTTC
CDR3: CASSQRPAGSVNEQFF

D: -
length: 16
V: TRBV19
J: TRBJ1-5
size: -
DNA: TGTGCCAGCCTCCCAAGCCCCCGCAGGGTCAATCAGCCCCAGCATTTT
CDR3: CASLPSPRRVNQPQHF

D: TRBD1
length: 14
V: TRBV6-5
J: TRBJ1-2
size: few
DNA: TGTGCCACGTCTCCGGGACAGGTTAACTATGGCTACACCTTC
CDR3: CATSPGQVNYGYTF

D: TRBD1
length: 18
V: TRBV5-1
J: TRBJ2-5
size: -
DNA: TGCGCCAGCAGCTTGGAACCCTTCGGACAGGCCGGAGGAGAGACCCAGTACTTC
CDR3: CASSLEPFGQAGGETQYF

D: -
length: 11
V: TRBV7-9
J: TRBJ1-5
size: -
DNA: TGTGCCAGCAGTAACAGTGGGCCCCAGCATTTT
CDR3: CASSNSGPQHF

D: TRBD1
length: 14
V: TRBV7-2
J: TRBJ1-2
size: -
DNA: TGTGCCAGCAGCTTCGGGACAGGGTTTTATGGCTACACCTTC
CDR3: CASSFGTGFYGYTF

D: -
length: 14
V: TRBV29-1
J: TRBJ2-7
size: -
DNA: TGCAGCGTTGTCGGACACCCGAGCTCCTACGAGCAGTACTTC
CDR3: CSVVGHPSSYEQYF

D: -
length: 12
V: TRBV5-4
J: TRBJ2-3
size: -
DNA: TGTGCCAGCTTCCCCCTGGGAGGTACGCAGTATTTT
CDR3: CASFPLGGTQYF

D: TRBD1
length: 13
V: TRBV6-5
J: TRBJ1-1
size: -
DNA: TGTGCCAGCAGTACCACAGGGGGAACTGAAGCTTTCTTT
CDR3: CASSTTGGTEAFF

D: -
length: 13
V: TRBV3-1/TRBV3-2
J: TRBJ2-7
size: -
DNA: TGTGCCAGCAGCCAGGGACATGCCTACGAGCAGTACTTC
CDR3: CASSQGHAYEQYF

D: -
length: 17
V: TRBV28
J: TRBJ1-2
size: few
DNA: TGTGCCAGCAGTTTTCGTGTAAAGGGGAAAAAGGACTATGGCTACACCTTC
CDR3: CASSFRVKGKKDYGYTF

D: -
length: 14
V: TRBV28
J: TRBJ1-3
size: -
DNA: TGTGCCAGCATAGAGGCATCCTCTGGAAACACCATATATTTT
CDR3: CASIEASSGNTIYF

D: -
length: 15
V: TRBV2
J: TRBJ2-7
size: -
DNA: TGTGCCAGCACCCCCGCAGGGTCCTCCGGCTACGAGCAGTACTTC
CDR3: CASTPAGSSGYEQYF

D: TRBD1
length: 13
V: TRBV11-2
J: TRBJ2-1
size: -
DNA: TGTGCCAGCAGGGTAGTAGGGGGCCATGAGCAGTTCTTC
CDR3: CASRVVGGHEQFF

D: TRBD1
length: 15
V: TRBV10-3
J: TRBJ1-1
size: -
DNA: TGTGCCATCAACCCCAAGGGAACAGGGGCCGCTGAAGCTTTCTTT
CDR3: CAINPKGTGAAEAFF

D: -
length: 13
V: TRBV30
J: TRBJ1-2
size: -
DNA: TGTGCCTGGAGTGATGCCAGGGGCTATGGCTACACCTTC
CDR3: CAWSDARGYGYTF

D: TRBD1
length: 15
V: TRBV5-1
J: TRBJ1-1
size: -
DNA: TGCGCCAGCAGCTTCCGACAGGGGGGGGACACTGAAGCTTTCTTT
CDR3: CASSFRQGGDTEAFF

D: -
length: 11
V: TRBV7-8
J: TRBJ2-7
size: -
DNA: TGTGCCAGCAGCCCGTTCTACGAGCAGTACTTC
CDR3: CASSPFYEQYF

D: TRBD2
length: 15
V: TRBV5-1
J: TRBJ2-3
size: -
DNA: TGCGCCAGCAGCTTGGGGGCTAGCGGGATAGATACGCAGTATTTT
CDR3: CASSLGASGIDTQYF

D: TRBD1
length: 14
V: TRBV3-1/TRBV3-2
J: TRBJ2-3
size: -
DNA: TGTGCCAGCAGCCTCAGGACAGGGGCAGATACGCAGTATTTT
CDR3: CASSLRTGADTQYF

D: -
length: 11
V: TRBV6-6
J: TRBJ2-1
size: -
DNA: TGTGCCAGCAAGAGAAACAATGAGCAGTTCTTC
CDR3: CASKRNNEQFF

D: -
length: 14
V: TRBV27
J: TRBJ2-1
size: -
DNA: TGTGCCAGCAGTTCGTGGAGCTCCTACAATGAGCAGTTCTTC
CDR3: CASSSWSSYNEQFF

D: TRBD1
length: 15
V: TRBV5-4
J: TRBJ2-7
size: few
DNA: TGTGCCAGCAGCTTGGCTGGACAGGGGAGGGACGAGCAGTACTTC
CDR3: CASSLAGQGRDEQYF

D: -
length: 12
V: TRBV7-2
J: TRBJ2-3
size: -
DNA: TGTGCCAGCAGCTTACAACAGCATACGCAGTATTTT
CDR3: CASSLQQHTQYF

D: -
length: 13
V: TRBV9
J: TRBJ1-1
size: -
DNA: TGTGCCAGCAGCGCGGGACAGAACACTGAAGCTTTCTTT
CDR3: CASSAGQNTEAFF

D: TRBD1
length: 13
V: TRBV5-1
J: TRBJ1-1
size: -
DNA: TGCGCCAGCAGCTGGGAACAGGGGACTGAAGCTTTCTTT
CDR3: CASSWEQGTEAFF

D: -
length: 17
V: TRBV10-2
J: TRBJ1-5
size: -
DNA: TGCGCCAGCAGTGAGCCACCATCTGGGGGCGGCCGCCAGCCCCAGCATTTT
CDR3: CASSEPPSGGGRQPQHF

D: -
length: 11
V: TRBV28
J: TRBJ2-1
size: -
DNA: TGTGCCAGCAGTTTTTATGATGAGCAGTTCTTC
CDR3: CASSFYDEQFF

D: TRBD1
length: 14
V: TRBV27
J: TRBJ2-1
size: -
DNA: TGTGCCAGCAGTTTAGACAGGGTAGGGAATGAGCAGTTCTTC
CDR3: CASSLDRVGNEQFF

D: -
length: 14
V: TRBV7-2
J: TRBJ2-3
size: -
DNA: TGTGCCAGCAGCTTAAGTTGGGGAGCAGATACGCAGTATTTT
CDR3: CASSLSWGADTQYF

D: -
length: 14
V: TRBV6-2/TRBV6-3
J: TRBJ2-1
size: -
DNA: TGTGCCAGCAGTTTCCGACTTTCCTACAATGAGCAGTTCTTC
CDR3: CASSFRLSYNEQFF

D: TRBD2
length: 15
V: TRBV28
J: TRBJ2-7
size: -
DNA: TGTGCCAGCAGTCCTACGGCGGGAGGGCTCTACGAGCAGTACTTC
CDR3: CASSPTAGGLYEQYF

D: -
length: 16
V: TRBV9
J: TRBJ2-3
size: -
DNA: TGTGCCAGCAGCGTAGTTTCTTGGGCCAGCACAGATACGCAGTATTTT
CDR3: CASSVVSWASTDTQYF

D: TRBD1
length: 13
V: TRBV6-5
J: TRBJ2-7
size: -
DNA: TGTGCCAGCAGTCGCACAGGGGTGGGAGAGCAGTACTTC
CDR3: CASSRTGVGEQYF